These 22 T cell receptor beta chains share one sample of origin, sequenced in a study of T-cell reconstitution after alpha-beta-depleted transplantation in children (dated by TCRdb to the mid-2010s). The library was generated by PCR. Sequencer: Illumina HiSeq 2500. TCR library preparation used molecular barcoding, with unique molecular identifiers applied to normalize quantification of the TCRbeta repertoire. TCRdb reworked the public reads: Q25 trimming with fastp, MiXCR clone assembly, productive beta chains retained. For every CDR3 protein sequence, its rows merge into one entry that carries the most common genes and DNA. This sample has some 500,000 distinct CDR3 sequences in its table, and approximately 32% of those were observed once. 2.4% of the sample lies in the top ten. The sample was PBMCs from the stem cell graft donor, taken from the stem cell graft. All receptors come from a human donor who donated a stem cell graft to a child with aplastic anemia.

This clonotype was counted a few times. This rearrangement joins TRBV7-9 to TRBJ1-5; a weak D match, TRBD1 (5 bases). Germline loops: CDR1 SEHNR, CDR2 FQNEAQ (reference sequence). Trimming shortened V by 1 base and J by 0 bases, and 7 bases separated the two germline ends. The CDR3 is made up of 15 amino acids. CDR3 region: CASSLGDYSNQPQHF. The CDR3 DNA sequence: TGTGCCAGCAGCTTAGGGGACTATAGCAATCAGCCCCAGCATTTT.

This clonotype occurred a few times. The chain links TRBV11-2 to TRBJ2-3, with 10 bases fitting TRBD2. Germline V gene lookup returns CDR1 SGHAT and CDR2 FQNNGV. Losses at the gene ends were 6 bases for V and 5 bases for J; bases not matched to a gene: 11. The CDR3 runs 16 residues. CDR3 region: CASRLNSASGRDTQYF. Written as DNA, the CDR3 is TGTGCCAGCAGGCTAAATTCGGCTAGCGGGAGAGATACGCAGTATTTT.

This chain connects TRBV6-5 to TRBJ2-3, with D possibly being TRBD1 (6 bases). V was shortened by 5 bases and J by 3 bases, with 15 bases between the two germline ends. Germline CDR1 is MNHEY and CDR2 is SVGAGI. The CDR3 spans 15 residues. The CDR3 sequence: CASSNREPGTDTQYF. DNA of the CDR3: TGTGCCAGCAGTAACAGGGAGCCGGGGACAGATACGCAGTATTTT.

The V and J genes are TRBV14 and TRBJ1-3; tentatively, D is TRBD1 (5 bases). V was pared by 4 bases and J by 11 bases, with 21 bases between. Per germline, CDR1 SGHDN and CDR2 FVKESK. This CDR3 region has 15 residues. The CDR3 sequence is CASSPDQGYVGSIYF. CDR3 in DNA: TGTGCCAGCAGCCCAGACCAGGGTTACGTTGGTTCCATATATTTT.

This clonotype was found a few times. J is TRBJ1-2 and V is TRBV18, with unresolved D. Germline CDR1 is KGHSH and CDR2 is LQKENI. Trimming cost V 5 bases and J 4 bases, with 8 bases left between them. CDR3 length: 12 amino acids. The DNA for the CDR3 is TGTGCCAGCTCAGAAGACTCCTATGGCTACACCTTC. Translated, it gives CASSEDSYGYTF.

This chain joins TRBV2 and TRBJ2-5; possibly TRBD1 or TRBD2 for D (6 bases each). Germline assignment: CDR1 SNHLY and CDR2 FYNNEI. The CDR3 has 16 residues. Trimming cost V 3 bases and J 5 bases, with 19 bases left between them. The CDR3 sequence: CASSDRPGGLVETQYF. Written as DNA, the CDR3 is TGTGCCAGCAGTGACCGTCCTGGGGGGCTGGTGGAGACCCAGTACTTC. Drawing the rest from reference TRBV2 and TRBJ2-5, the complete variable domain is EPEVTQTPSHQVTQMGQEVILRCVPISNHLYFYWYRQILGQKVEFLVSFYNNEISEKSEIFDDQFSVERPDGSNFTLKIRSTKLEDSAMYFCASSDRPGGLVETQYFGPGTRLLVL.

This clonotype has more than one count but fewer than ten. The chain has TRBV30 and TRBJ1-1, with TRBD1 matching 10 bases. The CDR3 contains 14 residues. V trimming: 0 bases; J trimming: 9 bases; junction bases outside the gene matches: 7. CDR1 GTSNPN and CDR2 SVGIG come from the germline V gene (reference sequence). The CDR3 loop reads CAWSVGTGVTKAFF. Here the CDR3 DNA reads TGTGCCTGGAGTGTGGGGACAGGGGTTACCAAAGCTTTCTTT.

V gene TRBV12-3 or TRBV12-4 combines with J gene TRBJ1-1; D uncertain. The CDR3 covers 15 residues. V was clipped by 5 bases and J by 10 bases, with 23 bases between them. Written as DNA, the CDR3 is TGTGCCAGCAGTCCGCAGTCCGGCGGTTGGGGTGCAGCTTTCTTT. Translated, it gives CASSPQSGGWGAAFF.

The chain joins TRBV28 to TRBJ2-7; tentatively, D is TRBD1 or TRBD2 (5 bases each). Trimming left V 3 bases short and J 0 bases short, with 9 bases between. This CDR3 is 14 amino acids long. Germline CDR1 is MDHEN and CDR2 is SYDVKM. CDR3 loop: CASSFLRGSYEQYF. The CDR3 DNA reads as TGTGCCAGCAGTTTTTTGAGGGGCTCCTACGAGCAGTACTTC.

About this clonotype: The conserved final phenylalanine or tryptophan is absent from the CDR3, which likely points to a read error. The chain carries TRBV12-3 or TRBV12-4 and TRBJ2-2, with 13 bases aligning to TRBD2. There are 16 residues in the CDR3. The J segment lost 6 bases and the V segment lost 8 bases, leaving 9 bases of the junction unmatched. CDR3 protein: CASYHRTSGRPGELFL. CDR3 in DNA: TGTGCCAGCTACCACCGGACTAGCGGGAGACCCGGGGAGCTGTTTTTG.

This rearrangement joins TRBV20-1 to TRBJ2-1; D perhaps matches TRBD1 (5 bases). Looked up from germline, CDR1 is DFQATT and CDR2 is SNEGSKA (reference sequence). This CDR3 contains 12 residues. The V gene lost 6 bases and the J gene lost 1 base, with 7 bases spanning the gap. CDR3 DNA sequence: TGCAGTGCCAGGGTTTCCTACAATGAGCAGTTCTTC. As protein: CSARVSYNEQFF.

The chain links TRBV5-1 to TRBJ1-2, with 9 bases identical to TRBD1. The germline V gene encodes CDR1 SGHRS and CDR2 YFSETQ. Trimming at V came to 4 bases and at J to 8 bases, leaving 6 bases not matched to a gene. The CDR3 sequence is 13 residues long. CDR3: CASSAQGAEGYTF. CDR3 coding DNA: TGCGCCAGCAGCGCACAGGGGGCGGAGGGCTACACCTTC.

The rearrangement uses TRBV29-1 and TRBJ1-1; 7 bases match TRBD1. The germline CDR1 and CDR2 sequences are SQVTM and ANQGSEA. CDR3 length equals 14 residues. The V segment lost 7 bases and the J segment 3 bases; nucleotides outside the gene matches: 11. CDR3 in amino acids: CSGGVRQGDTEAFF. The CDR3 coding sequence is TGCAGCGGAGGAGTGCGGCAGGGGGACACTGAAGCTTTCTTT.

The chain carries TRBV20-1 and TRBJ2-5, with D possibly matching TRBD1 (6 bases). Germline CDR1 and CDR2: DFQATT and SNEGSKA (reference sequence). Trimming took 4 bases from V and 1 from J, leaving 16 bases between them. The CDR3 sequence is 15 residues long. This chain's CDR3 is CSATPIMDSQETQYF. Here the CDR3 DNA reads TGCAGTGCTACACCTATAATGGACAGCCAAGAGACCCAGTACTTC.

The chain has TRBV5-6 and TRBJ1-2, with D unclear. The CDR3 runs 13 residues. Germline CDR1 is SGHDT and CDR2 is YYEEEE. Trimming pared 0 bases from V and 7 bases from J, leaving 10 bases between. The CDR3 reads CASSLVRLAGYTF. For the CDR3, the DNA is TGTGCCAGCAGCTTGGTCCGTCTGGCTGGCTACACCTTC.

The chain recombines TRBV6-2 or TRBV6-3 with TRBJ1-5; D not certain. Trimming pared 6 bases from V and 7 bases from J, leaving 13 bases between. Germline lookup yields CDR1 MNHEY and CDR2 SVGEGT. This CDR3 comprises 13 residues. The CDR3 loop reads CASRTVGYQPQHF. The CDR3 nucleotides read TGTGCCAGCAGAACGGTGGGGTACCAGCCCCAGCATTTT.

This clonotype was recorded a few times. The rearrangement links TRBV9 to TRBJ1-3; D not certain. Trimming shortened V by 0 bases and J by 2 bases, and 9 bases separated the two germline ends. CDR1 is SGDLS and CDR2 is YYNGEE in the germline V gene. The CDR3 sequence is 15 residues long. In DNA form, the CDR3 reads TGTGCCAGCAGCGTAGCAGGTGTACCTGGAAACACCATATATTTT. As protein: CASSVAGVPGNTIYF. Complete variable domain (other parts from reference TRBV9 and TRBJ1-3): DSGVTQTPKHLITATGQRVTLRCSPRSGDLSVYWYQQSLDQGLQFLIQYYNGEERAKGNILERFSAQQFPDLHSELNLSSLELGDSALYFCASSVAGVPGNTIYFGEGSWLTVV.

This clonotype was recorded a few times. The chain couples TRBV6-2 or TRBV6-3 to TRBJ1-2, with 10 bases fitting TRBD1. The V and J ends lost 5 bases and 2 bases, in that order; junction bases with no gene match: 5. CDR1 is MNHEY and CDR2 is SVGEGT in the germline V gene. This CDR3 region has 15 residues. As DNA, the CDR3 is TGTGCCAGCAGTCCTTCGGGACAGGGGAACTATGGCTACACCTTC. Amino acid sequence: CASSPSGQGNYGYTF.

The chain employs TRBV12-3 or TRBV12-4 and TRBJ1-2, with D unresolved. The CDR3 consists of 12 residues. Trimming shortened V by 3 bases and J by 6 bases, and 8 bases separated the two germline ends. The CDR3 DNA reads TGTGCCAGCAGTTTTCACGGGGATGGCTACACCTTC. Translating it yields CASSFHGDGYTF.

This clonotype was seen more than once but under ten times. The gene calls are TRBV30 and TRBJ2-1; 8 bases match TRBD2. The CDR3 sequence is 12 residues long. The trim removed 8 bases at V and 6 bases at J, leaving 6 bases unmatched. The V gene's germline CDR1 is GTSNPN and CDR2 SVGIG (reference sequence). For the CDR3, the DNA is TGTGCCAGGGGTAGCGGGACCAATGAGCAGTTCTTC. Protein: CARGSGTNEQFF. The full variable domain, with the rest looked up from reference TRBV30 and TRBJ2-1, is SQTIHQWPATLVQPVGSPLSLECTVEGTSNPNLYWYRQAAGRGLQLLFYSVGIGQISSEVPQNLSASRPQDRQFILSSKKLLLSDSGFYLCARGSGTNEQFFGPGTRLTVL.

The chain uses TRBV19 and TRBJ2-5, with D possibly TRBD2 on 6 matching bases. CDR3 length: 14 residues. CDR1 is LNHDA and CDR2 is SQIVND in the germline V gene (reference sequence). Trimming shortened V by 4 bases and J by 3 bases, and 12 bases separated the two germline ends. CDR3 loop: CASSTGTLKETQYF. The DNA of the CDR3 is TGTGCCAGTAGTACTGGGACTTTGAAAGAGACCCAGTACTTC.

This clonotype was picked up a small number of times. The chain links TRBV6-5 to TRBJ1-3; D is undetermined. There are 15 residues in the CDR3. From germline, CDR1 is MNHEY and CDR2 SVGAGI. Trimming took 4 bases from V and 0 from J, leaving 10 bases between them. CDR3 coding DNA: TGTGCCAGCAGTTCCCGACTCCTCTCTGGAAACACCATATATTTT. Protein sequence: CASSSRLLSGNTIYF.